This TCR beta chain was sequenced for a study of cytomegalovirus exposure and HLA in healthy donors. Findings of the study overall: In a later analysis, DRB1 alleles had the most associated TCRs; HLA-C alleles the fewest. Specificity for CMV antigens was confirmed in vitro for three of the CMV-associated chains.

The primer mix had 60 Vbeta and 13 Jbeta primers. Some clones are missing from TCRdb's copy, which holds only in-frame ones; the method was immunoSEQ multiplex PCR. The repertoire holds around 220,000 clones, with about three quarters as singletons. Germline CDR1 is SGHVS and CDR2 is FNYEAQ. Trimming shortened V by 1 base and J by 4 bases, and 14 bases separated the two germline ends. The CDR3 contains 16 residues. The donors, nominally healthy at sampling, likely had unrecorded immune exposures. A remark on this clone: The antigen is not known.

V usage is TRBV7-6 and J usage is TRBJ2-1; no clear D gene. This TCR was recovered from a middle-aged man in good health and CMV-seronegative. The material sequenced was PBMCs. In DNA form, the CDR3 reads TGTGCCAGCAGCTTAGTCGAAGCTTCCCAATACAATGAGCAGTTCTTC. Translated, it gives CASSLVEASQYNEQFF.